This is a list of T cell receptor beta chains from one sample in a study of response to subunit inactivated influenza vaccine. TCRdb redid the calling of the RT-PCR reads with MiXCR, one entry per CDR3 protein. The repertoire has 500,000 to 600,000 distinct CDR3 sequences, approximately 7.1% of them found once; the top ten carry 10% to 15%. This specimen consisted of PBMCs from blood, obtained 23 months after vaccination. The source of these receptors is a man aged 50 to 75 who received an inactivated influenza vaccine. CDR3s include the opening cysteine and the closing phenylalanine or tryptophan. The D gene is left open where the match is weak. The listing skips clone size in some rows; elsewhere it reads once, few, many or a size class.

j_call | clone_size | v_call | d_call | cdr3_aa | cdr3_nt
TRBJ2-5 | few | TRBV7-2 | - | CASSPEVTQYF | TGTGCCAGCAGCCCCGAGGTGACCCAGTACTTC
TRBJ1-2 | - | TRBV6-5 | - | CASSSQGEDYYTF | TGTGCCAGCAGTTCCCAGGGCGAGGATTACTACACCTTC
TRBJ2-1 | many | TRBV6-2/TRBV6-3 | - | CASKSQVAFGPAYNEQFF | TGTGCCAGCAAGAGTCAAGTCGCCTTCGGCCCCGCCTACAATGAGCAGTTCTTC
TRBJ1-4 | many | TRBV20-1 | - | CSAREGRREKLFF | TGCAGTGCTAGAGAAGGTAGAAGGGAAAAACTGTTTTTT
TRBJ2-5 | - | TRBV28 | - | CASLKGGRRETQYF | TGTGCCAGCCTCAAGGGGGGGCGGCGGGAGACCCAGTACTTC
TRBJ1-4 | - | TRBV5-1 | - | CASSEQGYGEKLFF | TGCGCCAGCAGCGAACAGGGTTATGGTGAAAAACTGTTTTTT
TRBJ1-6 | - | TRBV20-1 | TRBD1 | CSARQGAKNSPLHF | TGCAGTGCCAGACAGGGGGCTAAAAATTCACCCCTCCACTTT
TRBJ2-5 | - | TRBV6-2/TRBV6-3 | TRBD1 | CASSQSTGSTQYF | TGTGCCAGCAGTCAGTCGACAGGGTCGACCCAGTACTTC
TRBJ1-5 | - | TRBV20-1 | - | CSARGDTGNSNQPQHF | TGCAGTGCTAGAGGGGATACAGGGAATAGCAATCAGCCCCAGCATTTT
TRBJ2-7 | - | TRBV2 | TRBD1 | CASSGTVISYEQYF | TGTGCCAGCAGCGGGACAGTCATCTCCTACGAGCAGTACTTC
TRBJ1-6 | - | TRBV20-1 | TRBD1 | CSAYRGIGGNSPLHF | TGCAGTGCATATCGGGGGATAGGGGGCAATTCACCCCTCCACTTT
TRBJ2-7 | many | TRBV4-3 | - | CASSQGGTRQYF | TGCGCCAGCAGCCAAGGAGGGACGAGGCAGTACTTC
TRBJ1-4 | - | TRBV4-2 | - | CASSQDQGTEKLFF | TGTGCCAGCAGCCAAGATCAGGGGACGGAAAAACTGTTTTTT
TRBJ2-3 | many | TRBV2 | - | CASSKGRTDTQYF | TGTGCCAGCAGTAAGGGGAGGACAGATACGCAGTATTTT
TRBJ1-1 | - | TRBV29-1 | TRBD1 | CSVDRQGQNTEAFF | TGCAGCGTTGATCGACAGGGGCAGAACACTGAAGCTTTCTTT
TRBJ1-2 | many | TRBV6-5 | - | CASSYGRNYGYTF | TGTGCCAGCAGTTACGGGAGGAACTATGGCTACACCTTC